What follows describes a single T cell receptor (beta chain). Its target is not known. A single record per CDR3 protein comes from TCRdb applying MiXCR to the reads. The data contain 150,000 to 200,000 distinct CDR3 sequences, 25% to 30% of them singletons. This record belongs to a study of T cell repertoires in cytomegalovirus infection. On the study more broadly: Public TCR beta signatures provided an indication of both CMV infection and a matching HLA type. Study outcomes and limitations: CMV carriers with the relevant HLA were identified by cumulative public TCR beta family frequency. The ex vivo response was dominated by HLA-C-restricted CMV-specific TCR beta clonotypes.

The germline V and J ends were trimmed by 6 bases and 4 bases, with 10 bases remaining between them. This CDR3 spans 13 amino acids. CDR1 SQVTM and CDR2 ANQGSEA come from the germline V gene. The TCR comes from a human donor in good health (CMV status not recorded). Some clones in this sample may be carry-over from other donors' samples. The source material was PBMCs. V gene TRBV29-1 combines with J gene TRBJ2-6; D is perhaps TRBD1 or TRBD2 (5 bases each). The chain's CDR3 is CSVSGSGANVLTF. CDR3 sequence (DNA): TGCAGCGTCTCAGGGAGCGGGGCCAACGTCCTGACTTTC.